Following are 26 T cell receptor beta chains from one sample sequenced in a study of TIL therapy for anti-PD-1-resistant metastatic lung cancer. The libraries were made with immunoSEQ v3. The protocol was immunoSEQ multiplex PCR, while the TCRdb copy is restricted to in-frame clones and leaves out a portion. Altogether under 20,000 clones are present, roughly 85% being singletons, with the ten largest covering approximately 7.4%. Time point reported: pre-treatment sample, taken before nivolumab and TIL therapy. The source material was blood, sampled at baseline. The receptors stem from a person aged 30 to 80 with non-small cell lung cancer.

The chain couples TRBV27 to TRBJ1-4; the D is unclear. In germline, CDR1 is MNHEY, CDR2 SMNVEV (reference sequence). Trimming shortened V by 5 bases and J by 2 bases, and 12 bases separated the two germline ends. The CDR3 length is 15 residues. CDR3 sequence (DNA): TGTGCCAGCAGTCACTATACGGGGACTAATGAAAAACTGTTTTTT. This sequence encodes CASSHYTGTNEKLFF.

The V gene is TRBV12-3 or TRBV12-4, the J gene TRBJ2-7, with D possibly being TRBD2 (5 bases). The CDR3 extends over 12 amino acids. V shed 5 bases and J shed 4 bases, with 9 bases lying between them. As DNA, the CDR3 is TGTGCCAGCAGTCGCCCGGGATACGAGCAGTACTTC. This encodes CASSRPGYEQYF.

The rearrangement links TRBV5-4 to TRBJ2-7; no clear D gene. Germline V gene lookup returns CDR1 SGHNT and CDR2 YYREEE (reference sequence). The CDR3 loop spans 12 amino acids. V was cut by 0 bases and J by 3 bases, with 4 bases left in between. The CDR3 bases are TGTGCCAGCAGCTTGGATCGCTACGAGCAGTACTTC. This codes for CASSLDRYEQYF.

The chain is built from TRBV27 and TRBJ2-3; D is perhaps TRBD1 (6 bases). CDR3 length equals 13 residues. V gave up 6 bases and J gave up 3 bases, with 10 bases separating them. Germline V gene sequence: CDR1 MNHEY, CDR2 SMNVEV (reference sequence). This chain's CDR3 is CASRIQGTDTQYF. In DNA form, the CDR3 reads TGTGCCAGCAGAATCCAGGGGACAGATACGCAGTATTTT.

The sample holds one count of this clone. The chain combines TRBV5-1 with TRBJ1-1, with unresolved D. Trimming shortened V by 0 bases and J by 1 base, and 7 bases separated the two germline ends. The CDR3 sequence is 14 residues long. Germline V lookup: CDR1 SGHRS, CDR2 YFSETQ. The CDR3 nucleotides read TGCGCCAGCAGCTTGGGACGGGGGAACACTGAAGCTTTCTTT. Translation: CASSLGRGNTEAFF.

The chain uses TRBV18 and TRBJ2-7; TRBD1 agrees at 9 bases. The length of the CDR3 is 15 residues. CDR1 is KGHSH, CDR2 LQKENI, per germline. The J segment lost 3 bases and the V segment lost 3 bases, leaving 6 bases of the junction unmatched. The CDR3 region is CASSPTRDRDYEQYF. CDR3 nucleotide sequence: TGTGCCAGCTCACCTACTAGGGACAGGGACTACGAGCAGTACTTC.

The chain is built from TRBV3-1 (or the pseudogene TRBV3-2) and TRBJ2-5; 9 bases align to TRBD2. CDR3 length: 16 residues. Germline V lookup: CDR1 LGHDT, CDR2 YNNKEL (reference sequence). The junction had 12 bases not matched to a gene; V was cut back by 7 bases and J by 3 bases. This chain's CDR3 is CASKVSGGAIKETQYF. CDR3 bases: TGTGCCAGCAAGGTTAGCGGGGGCGCGATTAAAGAGACCCAGTACTTC.

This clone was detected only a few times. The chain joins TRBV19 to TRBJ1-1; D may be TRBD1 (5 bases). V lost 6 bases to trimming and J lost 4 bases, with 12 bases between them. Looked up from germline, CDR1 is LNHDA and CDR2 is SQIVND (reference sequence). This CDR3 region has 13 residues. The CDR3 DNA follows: TGTGCCAGTAGAACCCTCGGGGGCACTGAAGCTTTCTTT. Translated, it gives CASRTLGGTEAFF.

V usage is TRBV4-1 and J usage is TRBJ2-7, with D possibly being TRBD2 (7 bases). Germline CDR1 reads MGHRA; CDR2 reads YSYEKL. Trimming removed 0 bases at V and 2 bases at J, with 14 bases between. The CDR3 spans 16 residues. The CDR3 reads CASSQDPGGGAYEQYF. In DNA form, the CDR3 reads TGCGCCAGCAGCCAAGATCCGGGCGGGGGCGCCTACGAGCAGTACTTC.

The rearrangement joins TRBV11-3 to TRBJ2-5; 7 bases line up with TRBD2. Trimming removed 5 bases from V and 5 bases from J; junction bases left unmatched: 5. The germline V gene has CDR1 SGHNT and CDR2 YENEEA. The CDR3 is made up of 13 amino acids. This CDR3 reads CASSQVGGETQYF. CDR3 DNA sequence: TGTGCCAGCAGCCAGGTGGGGGGGGAGACCCAGTACTTC. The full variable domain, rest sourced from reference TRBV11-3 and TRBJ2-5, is EAGVVQSPRYKIIEKKQPVAFWCNPISGHNTLYWYLQNLGQGPELLIRYENEEAVDDSQLPKDRFSAERLKGVDSTLKIQPAELGDSAVYLCASSQVGGETQYFGPGTRLLVL.

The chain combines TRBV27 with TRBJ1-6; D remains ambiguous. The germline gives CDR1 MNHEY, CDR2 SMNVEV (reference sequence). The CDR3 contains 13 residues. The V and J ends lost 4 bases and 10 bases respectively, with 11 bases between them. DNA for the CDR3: TGTGCCAGCAGTTCGCAGGCCGGGTCACCCCTCCACTTT. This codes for CASSSQAGSPLHF.

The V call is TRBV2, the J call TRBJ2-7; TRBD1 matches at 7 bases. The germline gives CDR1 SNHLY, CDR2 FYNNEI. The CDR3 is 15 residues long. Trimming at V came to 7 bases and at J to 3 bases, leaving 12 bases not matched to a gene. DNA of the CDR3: TGTGCCAGCACCCCCGCAAGACAGGGCGACTACGAGCAGTACTTC. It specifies CASTPARQGDYEQYF.

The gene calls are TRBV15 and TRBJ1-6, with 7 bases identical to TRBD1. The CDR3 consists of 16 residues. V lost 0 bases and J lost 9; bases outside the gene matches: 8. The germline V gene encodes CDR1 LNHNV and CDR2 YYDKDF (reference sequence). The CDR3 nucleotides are TGTGCCACCAGCAGAGACACAGGGGCCGCCGTTTCACCCCTCCACTTT. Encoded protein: CATSRDTGAAVSPLHF.

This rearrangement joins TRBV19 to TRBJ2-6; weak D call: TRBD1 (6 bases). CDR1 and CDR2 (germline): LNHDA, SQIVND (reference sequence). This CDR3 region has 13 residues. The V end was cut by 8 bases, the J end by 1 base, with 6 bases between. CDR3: CASGQSGANVLTF. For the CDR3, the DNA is TGTGCCAGTGGACAGTCTGGGGCCAACGTCCTGACTTTC. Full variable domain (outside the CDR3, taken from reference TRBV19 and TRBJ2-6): DGGITQSPKYLFRKEGQNVTLSCEQNLNHDAMYWYRQDPGQGLRLIYYSQIVNDFQKGDIAEGYSVSREKKESFPLTVTSAQKNPTAFYLCASGQSGANVLTFGAGSRLTVL.

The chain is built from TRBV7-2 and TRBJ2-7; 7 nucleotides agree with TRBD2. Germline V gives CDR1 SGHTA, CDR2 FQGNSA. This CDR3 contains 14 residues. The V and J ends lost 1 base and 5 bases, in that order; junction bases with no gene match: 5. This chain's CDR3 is CASSLVSAGNEQYF. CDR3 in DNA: TGTGCCAGCAGCTTAGTTTCAGCGGGGAACGAGCAGTACTTC.

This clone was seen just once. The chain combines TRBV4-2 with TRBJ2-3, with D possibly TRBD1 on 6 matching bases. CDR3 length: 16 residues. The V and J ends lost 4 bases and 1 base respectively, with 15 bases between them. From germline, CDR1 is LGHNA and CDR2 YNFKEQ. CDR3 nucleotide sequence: TGTGCCAGCAGCCCCACACAGGCAGGGGGCACAGATACGCAGTATTTT. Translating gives CASSPTQAGGTDTQYF.

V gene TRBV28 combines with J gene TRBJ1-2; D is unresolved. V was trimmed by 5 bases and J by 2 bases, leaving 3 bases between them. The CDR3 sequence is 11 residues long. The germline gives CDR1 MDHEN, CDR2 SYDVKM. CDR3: CASSENYGYTF. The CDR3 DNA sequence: TGTGCCAGCAGTGAGAACTATGGCTACACCTTC.

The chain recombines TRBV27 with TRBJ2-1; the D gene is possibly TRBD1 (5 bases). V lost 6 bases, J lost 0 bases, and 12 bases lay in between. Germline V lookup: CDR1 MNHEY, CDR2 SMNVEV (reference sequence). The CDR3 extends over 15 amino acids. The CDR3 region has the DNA TGTGCCAGCAGGCGGACATACAACTCCTACAATGAGCAGTTCTTC. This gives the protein CASRRTYNSYNEQFF.

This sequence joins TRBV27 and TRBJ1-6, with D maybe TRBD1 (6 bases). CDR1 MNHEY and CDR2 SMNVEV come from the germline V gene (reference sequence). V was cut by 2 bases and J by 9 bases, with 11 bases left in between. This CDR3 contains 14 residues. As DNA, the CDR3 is TGTGCCAGCAGTTTACCAGGGGCCCTTTCACCCCTCCACTTT. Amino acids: CASSLPGALSPLHF.

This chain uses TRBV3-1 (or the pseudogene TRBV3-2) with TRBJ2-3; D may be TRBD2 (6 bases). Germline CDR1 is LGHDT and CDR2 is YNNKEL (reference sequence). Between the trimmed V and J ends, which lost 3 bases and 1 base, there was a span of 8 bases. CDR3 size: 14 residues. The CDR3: CASSHRGGTDTQYF. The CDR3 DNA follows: TGTGCCAGCAGCCACCGCGGGGGCACAGATACGCAGTATTTT.

In nucleotides, the CDR3 is TGCGCCAGCAGCCAAGATTGGAACACTGAAGCTTTCTTT. This translates into CASSQDWNTEAFF. The chain couples TRBV4-3 to TRBJ1-1, with unresolved D. The V end lost 0 bases, the J end lost 1 base, and 3 bases lay between the germline ends. From germline, CDR1 is LGHNA and CDR2 YSLEER. There are 13 residues in the CDR3.

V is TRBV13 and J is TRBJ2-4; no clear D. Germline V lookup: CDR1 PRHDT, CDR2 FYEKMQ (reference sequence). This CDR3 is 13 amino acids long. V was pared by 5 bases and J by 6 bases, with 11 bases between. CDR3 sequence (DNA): TGTGCCAGCAGCCACGCGGCTGGAAACATTCAGTACTTC. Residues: CASSHAAGNIQYF.

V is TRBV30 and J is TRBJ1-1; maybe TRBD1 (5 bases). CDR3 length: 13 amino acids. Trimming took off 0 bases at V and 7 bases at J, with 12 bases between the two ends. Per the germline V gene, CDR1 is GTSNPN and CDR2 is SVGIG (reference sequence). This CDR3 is CAWSVSRQSEAFF. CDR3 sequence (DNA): TGTGCCTGGAGTGTATCTCGACAGAGTGAAGCTTTCTTT.

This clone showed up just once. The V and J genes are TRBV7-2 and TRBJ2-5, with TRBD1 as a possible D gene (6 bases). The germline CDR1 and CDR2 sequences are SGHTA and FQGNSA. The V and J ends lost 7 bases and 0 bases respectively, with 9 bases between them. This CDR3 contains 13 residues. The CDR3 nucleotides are TGTGCCAGCATGGACAGCAACCAAGAGACCCAGTACTTC. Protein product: CASMDSNQETQYF.

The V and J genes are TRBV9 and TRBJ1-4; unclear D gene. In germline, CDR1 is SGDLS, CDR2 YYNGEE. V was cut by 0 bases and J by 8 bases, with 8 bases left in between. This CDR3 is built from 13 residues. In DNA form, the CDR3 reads TGTGCCAGCAGCGTAGGTCCCCAAGAAAAACTGTTTTTT. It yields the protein CASSVGPQEKLFF.

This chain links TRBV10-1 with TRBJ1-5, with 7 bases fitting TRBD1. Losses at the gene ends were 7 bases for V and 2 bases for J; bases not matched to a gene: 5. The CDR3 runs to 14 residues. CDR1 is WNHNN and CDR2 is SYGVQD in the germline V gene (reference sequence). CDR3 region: CASMTGTGNQPQHF. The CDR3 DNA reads TGCGCCAGCATGACCGGGACAGGCAATCAGCCCCAGCATTTT.